The 32 T cell receptor beta chains presented below share a single source sample, sequenced in a study of metastatic and nonmetastatic thyroid tumors. None of the patients had undergone any treatment ahead of thyroid surgery. TCRdb re-clonotyped the PCR reads via MiXCR. The table lists around 36,000 clones, 25% to 30% of them singletons, with 6% to 8% in the top ten. The sequencing sample was made of blood. These receptors came from a female donor with papillary thyroid cancer or a benign thyroid nodule (not recorded which). Some clones in this sample may be carry-over from other donors' samples.

This chain connects TRBV11-2 to TRBJ2-7, with 7 bases matching TRBD2. This CDR3 is built from 13 residues. The V gene's germline CDR1 is SGHAT and CDR2 FQNNGV. V lost 6 bases, J lost 5 bases, and 7 bases stayed unmatched. CDR3 region: CASRLGGTHEQYF. CDR3 sequence (DNA): TGTGCCAGCAGACTGGGGGGGACCCACGAGCAGTACTTC.

This clone is categorized as medium-sized. Other DNA sequences within the sample encode an identical CDR3. The chain employs TRBV6-5 and TRBJ1-6; D unclear. Trimming removed 0 bases at V and 2 bases at J, with 11 bases between. The germline V gene has CDR1 MNHEY and CDR2 SVGAGI. The CDR3 has 17 residues. CDR3 region: CASSYSSGGTYNSPLHF. The CDR3 DNA follows: TGTGCCAGCAGTTACTCCTCGGGAGGGACCTATAATTCACCCCTCCACTTT.

This clone has ten or more counts. The V and J genes are TRBV5-5 and TRBJ2-7; 14 bases align to TRBD2. The CDR3 spans 15 residues. V lost 4 bases and J lost 2; bases outside the gene matches: 2. Germline V lookup: CDR1 SGHKS, CDR2 YYEKEE (reference sequence). The DNA of the CDR3 is TGTGCCAGCAGCGCGGGACTAGCGGGAGCCTACGAGCAGTACTTC. As protein: CASSAGLAGAYEQYF.

This clone was recorded many times. The J gene is TRBJ2-7, the V gene TRBV20-1; D unresolved. V dropped 4 bases and J dropped 3 bases, with 10 bases sitting between them. CDR3 size: 12 residues. The germline gives CDR1 DFQATT, CDR2 SNEGSKA (reference sequence). The CDR3 loop reads CSATLLGYEQYF. CDR3 nucleotides: TGCAGTGCTACCCTGCTAGGCTACGAGCAGTACTTC.

The V and J genes are TRBV28 and TRBJ2-1; TRBD2 matches at 11 bases. Germline CDR1 and CDR2: MDHEN and SYDVKM. The CDR3 sequence is 16 residues long. With 5 bases clipped from V and 5 bases from J, the junction kept 8 bases outside the gene matches. The CDR3 sequence: CASSGRLAGNNNEQFF. The CDR3 bases are TGTGCCAGCAGTGGACGACTAGCGGGAAACAACAATGAGCAGTTCTTC.

The chain employs TRBV5-1 and TRBJ2-7; D possibly corresponds to TRBD2 (5 bases). The germline CDR1 and CDR2 sequences are SGHRS and YFSETQ. The CDR3 loop spans 12 amino acids. The V gene lost 1 base and the J gene lost 4 bases, with 6 bases spanning the gap. The DNA for the CDR3 is TGCGCCAGCAGCTTGAGGGAGTACGAGCAGTACTTC. It is translated as CASSLREYEQYF.

This sequence joins TRBV6-1 and TRBJ1-1; no definite D call. From germline, CDR1 is MNHNS and CDR2 SASEGT. V was pared by 8 bases and J by 1 base, with 14 bases between. This CDR3 comprises 14 residues. For the CDR3, the DNA is TGTGCCAGCTCCCTTGACATTGGGAACACTGAAGCTTTCTTT. It translates to CASSLDIGNTEAFF.

The gene calls are TRBV20-1 and TRBJ1-3, with 7 bases matching TRBD1. The CDR3 has 12 amino acids. CDR1 is DFQATT, CDR2 SNEGSKA, per germline (reference sequence). V dropped 5 bases and J dropped 4; count of bases not matched to a gene: 2. The CDR3 here is CSARTGGNTIYF. The CDR3 DNA reads TGCAGTGCTCGGACAGGAGGAAACACCATATATTTT.

The chain carries TRBV6-2 or TRBV6-3 and TRBJ2-7; D not certain. The CDR3 length is 12 residues. V gave up 10 bases and J gave up 10 bases, with 20 bases separating them. Germline lookup yields CDR1 MNHEY and CDR2 SVGEGT. As DNA, the CDR3 is TGTGCCATCAGCCTGTCGTTGGCCGATCAGTACTTC. Its protein product is CAISLSLADQYF.

The rearrangement uses TRBV6-1 and TRBJ1-2, with D tentatively TRBD1 (5 bases). The germline V gene has CDR1 MNHNS and CDR2 SASEGT. The V gene lost 6 bases and the J gene lost 4 bases, with 9 bases spanning the gap. The CDR3 length is 12 residues. In DNA form, the CDR3 reads TGTGCCAGCAGCCCGGGACCCTATGGCTACACCTTC. It codes for CASSPGPYGYTF.

This clone appeared many times. The rearrangement links TRBV6-4 to TRBJ2-1; D may correspond to TRBD1 or TRBD2 (5 bases each). V lost 3 bases to trimming and J lost 9 bases, with 9 bases between them. Germline V gene data show CDR1 as MRHNA and CDR2 as SNTAGT. The CDR3 extends over 12 amino acids. DNA of the CDR3: TGTGCCAGCAGTGAGGGACGGGCTGAGCAGTTCTTC. It yields the protein CASSEGRAEQFF.

This clone came up a few times. Sequence at one end of the junction differs from germline and may be a read error. The chain has TRBV6-1 and TRBJ2-3, with 10 bases aligning to TRBD1. This CDR3 is built from 14 residues. In germline, CDR1 is MNHNS, CDR2 SASEGT. The CDR3 reads CASDGQGDTDTQYF. Here the CDR3 DNA reads TGTGCCAGCGACGGACAGGGGGACACAGATACACAGTATTTT.

The gene calls are TRBV11-2 and TRBJ1-2; TRBD1 might be the D (5 bases). The germline gives CDR1 SGHAT, CDR2 FQNNGV. V was clipped by 1 base and J by 0 bases, with 9 bases between them. The CDR3 is 15 amino acids. CDR3 DNA: TGTGCCAGCAGCTTAGGGGGCACCACTAACTATGGCTACACCTTC. Translation: CASSLGGTTNYGYTF.

This clone showed up many times. The chain employs TRBV13 and TRBJ2-7, with TRBD2 identical over 12 bases. The germline gives CDR1 PRHDT, CDR2 FYEKMQ (reference sequence). CDR3 length: 19 residues. V shed 5 bases, J shed 5 bases, and the junction held 19 bases outside the gene matches. CDR3 amino acids: CASSPRFGLAGGYRNEQYF. In DNA form, the CDR3 reads TGTGCCAGCAGCCCCCGGTTTGGGCTAGCGGGAGGGTACCGGAACGAGCAGTACTTC.

This clone has at least ten counts. This chain uses TRBV7-6 with TRBJ2-3, with TRBD2 identical over 9 bases. The CDR3 runs 15 residues. Trimming cost V 6 bases and J 6 bases; bases outside gene matches: 10. In germline, CDR1 is SGHVS, CDR2 FNYEAQ. The CDR3 DNA follows: TGTGCCAGCAGTTCTCTTGGCCTAGCGGGGGATACGCAGTATTTT. Encoded protein: CASSSLGLAGDTQYF.

This clone was counted ten times or more. CDR3 in amino acids: CASSEVTSGRSLYNEQFF. The DNA of the CDR3 is TGTGCCAGCAGTGAAGTGACTAGCGGGAGGAGCCTCTATAATGAGCAGTTCTTC. V is TRBV2 and J is TRBJ2-1, with TRBD2 matching over 13 bases. Germline values: CDR1 SNHLY, CDR2 FYNNEI. Trimming at V came to 1 base and at J to 7 bases, leaving 10 bases not matched to a gene. CDR3 length equals 18 residues.

The rearrangement links TRBV20-1 to TRBJ2-7, with 7 bases lining up with TRBD1. CDR3 length: 14 residues. Germline assignment: CDR1 DFQATT and CDR2 SNEGSKA (reference sequence). J lost 7 bases, V lost 0 bases, and 9 bases had no gene match. The CDR3 DNA reads as TGCAGTGCTAGAGAGGGACAGTCTCGATGGGAGCAGTACTTC. Translated, it gives CSAREGQSRWEQYF.

Only a few counts were recorded for this clone. One junction end disagrees with the germline gene, perhaps due to a read error. This specimen includes other DNA sequences encoding the same CDR3. The V and J genes are TRBV9 and TRBJ1-1, with TRBD1 as a possible D gene (5 bases). This CDR3 spans 15 amino acids. From germline, CDR1 is SGDLS and CDR2 YYNGEE. The CDR3 coding sequence is TGTGCCAGCAGCGCCCAGGGTCAAATGAACACTGAAGCCTTCTTT. This sequence encodes CASSAQGQMNTEAFF.

This clone was counted ten times or more. This rearrangement joins TRBV4-2 to TRBJ1-3; 7 bases fit TRBD1. The germline V gene encodes CDR1 LGHNA and CDR2 YNFKEQ. The CDR3 spans 17 residues. After removal of 4 bases from V and 2 bases from J, the junction contained 11 bases not matched to a gene. CDR3: CASSLLQGERTGNTIYF. CDR3 in DNA: TGTGCCAGCAGCCTACTGCAGGGGGAGAGAACTGGAAACACCATATATTTT.

The table lists this clone with many counts. The gene calls are TRBV5-1 and TRBJ1-4; D remains unclear. The V and J ends lost 4 bases and 0 bases respectively, with 10 bases between them. The CDR3 loop spans 15 amino acids. CDR1 is SGHRS and CDR2 is YFSETQ in the germline V gene. The CDR3: CASSPANATNEKLFF. CDR3 DNA: TGCGCCAGCAGCCCTGCCAATGCAACTAATGAAAAACTGTTTTTT. Combining the CDR3 with reference TRBV5-1 and TRBJ1-4 gives the whole variable domain KAGVTQTPRYLIKTRGQQVTLSCSPISGHRSVSWYQQTPGQGLQFLFEYFSETQRNKGNFPGRFSGRQFSNSRSEMNVSTLELGDSALYLCASSPANATNEKLFFGSGTQLSVL.

Concerning this clone itself: Compared with germline, one end of the junction differs, possibly owing to a read error. The chain couples TRBV12-3 or TRBV12-4 to TRBJ2-5, with D possibly being TRBD1 or TRBD2 (5 bases each). The CDR3 is made up of 15 amino acids. DNA of the CDR3: TGTGCCAGCAGTCCACAAAGAGGGGTTGAGGAGAGCCAGTACTTC. This gives the protein CASSPQRGVEESQYF.

This clone was observed at least ten times. CDR3 amino acids: CSARFERVNLYNEQFF. The CDR3 DNA follows: TGCAGTGCTAGATTTGAGAGGGTTAATCTCTACAATGAGCAGTTCTTC. The chain is built from TRBV20-1 and TRBJ2-1; a possible D gene is TRBD2 (5 bases). Trimming shortened V by 2 bases and J by 3 bases, and 17 bases separated the two germline ends. The CDR3 loop spans 16 amino acids. Germline CDR1 is DFQATT and CDR2 is SNEGSKA (reference sequence).

This clone was observed many times. This chain uses TRBV6-2 or TRBV6-3 with TRBJ1-1; D perhaps matches TRBD1 (6 bases). The CDR3 spans 12 residues. The germline V gene encodes CDR1 MNHEY and CDR2 SVGEGT. Trimming removed 6 bases from V and 3 bases from J, with 8 bases in between. CDR3 sequence (DNA): TGTGCCAGCAGAGCAGGGGACACTGAAGCTTTCTTT. It codes for CASRAGDTEAFF.

This clone has just a few counts. The rearrangement uses TRBV6-2 or TRBV6-3 and TRBJ2-7, with 10 bases matching TRBD2. The CDR3 has 16 amino acids. Trimming at V came to 4 bases and at J to 6 bases, leaving 12 bases not matched to a gene. Per the germline V gene, CDR1 is MNHEY and CDR2 is SVGEGT. DNA for the CDR3: TGTGCCAGCAGTTTTAGGACTAGCGGATTACTCGTCGAGCAGTACTTC. It is translated as CASSFRTSGLLVEQYF.

This clone was observed at least ten times. CDR3: CSVMGQARREQYF. Here the CDR3 DNA reads TGCAGCGTCATGGGACAGGCCCGAAGGGAGCAGTACTTC. The chain employs TRBV29-1 and TRBJ2-7; the match to TRBD1 covers 8 bases. With 6 bases clipped from V and 7 bases from J, the junction kept 11 bases outside the gene matches. The CDR3 is 13 residues long. Germline CDR1 and CDR2: SQVTM and ANQGSEA.

This clone turned up a few times. At one end the junction does not follow the germline gene, possibly because of a read error. The chain uses TRBV19 and TRBJ1-6; 7 bases agree with TRBD1. CDR1 is LNHDA and CDR2 is SQIVND in the germline V gene (reference sequence). CDR3 size: 15 residues. The CDR3: CASSITGADNAPLHF. The CDR3 bases are TGTGCCAGTAGTATTACAGGGGCCGATAATGCACCCCTCCACTTT. Filled out from reference TRBV19 and TRBJ1-6, the complete variable domain reads DGGITQSPKYLFRKEGQNVTLSCEQNLNHDAMYWYRQDPGQGLRLIYYSQIVNDFQKGDIAEGYSVSREKKESFPLTVTSAQKNPTAFYLCASSITGADNAPLHFGNGTRLTVT.

Notes on this clone: The junction departs from the called germline gene at one end, perhaps through a read error. The chain carries TRBV6-1 and TRBJ2-2; 8 bases are a match to TRBD1. This CDR3 is built from 15 residues. Looked up from germline, CDR1 is MNHNS and CDR2 is SASEGT. The CDR3 DNA reads as TGTGCCAGCACAAGGGGACAGGAGAACACAGGGGAGATGTTTTTT. Its protein product is CASTRGQENTGEMFF.

V usage is TRBV12-3 or TRBV12-4 and J usage is TRBJ1-2, with D possibly matching TRBD1 (6 bases). This CDR3 has 12 amino acids. V was cut by 6 bases and J by 8 bases, with 13 bases left in between. The CDR3 here is CASSQLGAGYTF. In DNA, the CDR3 is TGTGCCAGCAGCCAATTGGGGGCCGGCTACACCTTC.

In its sample, this clone was seen many times. J is TRBJ1-5 and V is TRBV12-3 or TRBV12-4; the D is unclear. The CDR3 spans 13 residues. V was pared by 9 bases and J by 7 bases, with 16 bases between. For the CDR3, the DNA is TGTGCCAGTACCCTCCTTCTTCGGCAGCCCCAGCATTTT. As protein: CASTLLLRQPQHF.

As for this clone: The CDR3 end shows no conserved phenylalanine or tryptophan, and so a read error is likely. J is TRBJ2-7 and V is TRBV19; 9 positions match TRBD2. This CDR3 contains 14 residues. CDR1 is LNHDA and CDR2 is SQIVND in the germline V gene (reference sequence). Trimming cost V 10 bases and J 2 bases; bases outside gene matches: 9. CDR3 bases: TGTGCCACCTCTTGGACTAGCGTACCCTACGAGCAGTACATC. This sequence encodes CATSWTSVPYEQYI.

The V gene is TRBV5-1, the J gene TRBJ1-2; 8 bases agree with TRBD1. The germline V gene encodes CDR1 SGHRS and CDR2 YFSETQ. The CDR3 spans 13 residues. The V segment lost 3 bases and the J segment 8 bases; nucleotides outside the gene matches: 6. CDR3 sequence reads: CASSSGQGTGYTF. The CDR3, as DNA: TGCGCCAGCAGCTCCGGACAGGGTACAGGCTACACCTTC.

CDR3 protein: CASSRPLAGTLITDTQYF. In DNA, the CDR3 is TGTGCCAGCAGCCGGCCCCTAGCGGGGACCCTTATCACAGATACGCAGTATTTT. The genes are TRBV6-5 and TRBJ2-3; 9 bases line up with TRBD2. Germline loops: CDR1 MNHEY, CDR2 SVGAGI. Trimming cost V 6 bases and J 2 bases; bases outside gene matches: 15. The CDR3 loop spans 18 amino acids.